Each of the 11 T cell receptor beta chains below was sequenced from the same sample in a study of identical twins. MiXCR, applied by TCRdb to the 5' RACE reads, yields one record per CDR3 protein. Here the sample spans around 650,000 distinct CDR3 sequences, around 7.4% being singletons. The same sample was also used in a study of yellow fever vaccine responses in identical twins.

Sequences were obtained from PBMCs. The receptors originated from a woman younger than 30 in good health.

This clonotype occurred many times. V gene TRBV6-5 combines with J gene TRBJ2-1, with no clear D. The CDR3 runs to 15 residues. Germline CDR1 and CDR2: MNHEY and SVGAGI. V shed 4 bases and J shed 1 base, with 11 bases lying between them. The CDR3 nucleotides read TGTGCCAGCAGTTCCCTACCGGTATCCTACAATGAGCAGTTCTTC. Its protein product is CASSSLPVSYNEQFF.

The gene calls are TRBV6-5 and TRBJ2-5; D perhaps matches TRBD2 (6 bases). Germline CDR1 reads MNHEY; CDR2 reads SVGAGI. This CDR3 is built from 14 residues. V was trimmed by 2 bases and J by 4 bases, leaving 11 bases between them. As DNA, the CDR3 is TGTGCCAGCAGTTACCGGGAGAGAAGAGAGACCCAGTACTTC. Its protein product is CASSYRERRETQYF.

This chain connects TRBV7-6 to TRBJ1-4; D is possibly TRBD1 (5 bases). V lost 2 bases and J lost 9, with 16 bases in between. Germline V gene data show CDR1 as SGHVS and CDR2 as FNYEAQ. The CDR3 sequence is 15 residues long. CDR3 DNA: TGTGCCAGCAGCTTACGGGGCGAAGGCGGGCAAAAACTGTTTTTT. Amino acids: CASSLRGEGGQKLFF.

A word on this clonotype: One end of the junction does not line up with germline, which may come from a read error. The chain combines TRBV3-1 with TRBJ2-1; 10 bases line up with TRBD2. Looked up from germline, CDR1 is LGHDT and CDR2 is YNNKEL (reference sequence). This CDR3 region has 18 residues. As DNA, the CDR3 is TGTACCAGCAGTGCCGCCCTTAGCGGGGGGCATCATTACAATGAGCAGTTCTTC. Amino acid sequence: CTSSAALSGGHHYNEQFF.

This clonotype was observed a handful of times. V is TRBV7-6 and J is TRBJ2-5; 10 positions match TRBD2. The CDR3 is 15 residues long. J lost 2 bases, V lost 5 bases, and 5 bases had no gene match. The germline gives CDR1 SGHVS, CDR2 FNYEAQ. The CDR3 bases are TGTGCCAGCAGCAAAGGGACTAGCGAACAAGAGACCCAGTACTTC. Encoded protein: CASSKGTSEQETQYF.

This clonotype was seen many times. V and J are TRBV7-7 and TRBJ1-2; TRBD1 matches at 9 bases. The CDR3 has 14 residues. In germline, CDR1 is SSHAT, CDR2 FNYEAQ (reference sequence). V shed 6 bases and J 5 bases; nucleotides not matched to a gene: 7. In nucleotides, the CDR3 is TGTGCCAGCAGACCAGGACAGGGGCGTTATGGCTACACCTTC. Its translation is CASRPGQGRYGYTF.

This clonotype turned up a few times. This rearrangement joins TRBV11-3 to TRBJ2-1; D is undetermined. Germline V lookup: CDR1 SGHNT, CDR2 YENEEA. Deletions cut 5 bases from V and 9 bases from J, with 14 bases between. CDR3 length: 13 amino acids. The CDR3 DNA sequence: TGTGCCAGCAGCGATGTGGGCAGCAGTGAGCAGTTCTTC. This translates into CASSDVGSSEQFF.

This CDR3 is CSARPAGGPDAYNEQFF. The CDR3 region has the DNA TGCAGTGCTAGACCAGCGGGAGGCCCCGACGCTTACAATGAGCAGTTCTTC. The gene calls are TRBV20-1 and TRBJ2-1; 9 bases map to TRBD2. Germline CDR1 reads DFQATT; CDR2 reads SNEGSKA (reference sequence). The V and J ends lost 2 bases and 4 bases, in that order; junction bases with no gene match: 12. This CDR3 has 17 amino acids.

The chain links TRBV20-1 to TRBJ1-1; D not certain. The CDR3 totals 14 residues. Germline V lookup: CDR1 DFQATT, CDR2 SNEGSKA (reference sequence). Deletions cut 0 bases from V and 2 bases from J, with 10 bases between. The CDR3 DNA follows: TGCAGTGCTAGAGATCGGGTGAAAAACACTGAAGCTTTCTTT. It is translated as CSARDRVKNTEAFF.

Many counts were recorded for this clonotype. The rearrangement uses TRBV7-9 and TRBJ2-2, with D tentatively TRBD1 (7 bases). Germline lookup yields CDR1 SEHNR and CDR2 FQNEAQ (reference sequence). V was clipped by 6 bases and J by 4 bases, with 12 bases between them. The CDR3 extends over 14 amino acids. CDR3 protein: CASRPRGATGELFF. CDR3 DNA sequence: TGTGCCAGCAGGCCCAGGGGGGCCACCGGGGAGCTGTTTTTT.

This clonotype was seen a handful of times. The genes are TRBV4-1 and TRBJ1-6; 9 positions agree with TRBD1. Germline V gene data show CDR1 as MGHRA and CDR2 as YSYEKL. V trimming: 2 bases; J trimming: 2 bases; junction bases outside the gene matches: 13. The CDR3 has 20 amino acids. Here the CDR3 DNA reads TGCGCCAGCAGCCAAACCCGCCCGGGACAGGGCGGTACCTATAATTCACCCCTCCACTTT. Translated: CASSQTRPGQGGTYNSPLHF.